The T cell receptor (beta chain) described here comes from a study of T-cell memory formation after mild COVID-19. Study observations and caveats: Clones that contracted from day 15 to 85 were balanced CD4/CD8, while later expanders leaned CD4+.

The V gene end was trimmed by 6 bases and the J gene end by 6 bases; junction bases not matched to a gene: 7. CDR1 and CDR2 from the germline V gene are KGHDR and SFDVKD. The CDR3 spans 14 residues. TCRdb re-called the 5' RACE reads with MiXCR, one entry per CDR3 protein. Of 270,000 or so distinct CDR3 sequences detected, roughly 18% appear once; the ten largest clones hold 20% to 25%. Comments on this clonotype: What it binds is not known.

This chain connects TRBV24-1 to TRBJ2-1; 7 bases are shared with TRBD2. The specimen was PBMCs or a T cell subset sorted from them (not recorded which). This TCR came from a young man who had mild COVID-19 (a few samples of this study predate the infection). Cell type and time point are not known. CDR3 in amino acids: CATSNLAVPNEQFF. CDR3 nucleotides: TGTGCCACCAGTAACCTAGCGGTACCCAATGAGCAGTTCTTC.